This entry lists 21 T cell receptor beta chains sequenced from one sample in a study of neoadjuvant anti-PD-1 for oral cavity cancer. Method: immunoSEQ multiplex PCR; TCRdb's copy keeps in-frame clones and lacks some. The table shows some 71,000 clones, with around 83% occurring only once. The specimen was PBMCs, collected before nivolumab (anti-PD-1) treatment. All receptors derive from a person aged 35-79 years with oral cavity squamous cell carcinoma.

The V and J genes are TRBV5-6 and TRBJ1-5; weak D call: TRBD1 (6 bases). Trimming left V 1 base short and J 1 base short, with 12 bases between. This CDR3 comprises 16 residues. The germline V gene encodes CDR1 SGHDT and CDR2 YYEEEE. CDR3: CASSLMAGESNQPQHF. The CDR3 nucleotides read TGTGCCAGCAGCTTGATGGCAGGGGAAAGCAATCAGCCCCAGCATTTT.

CDR3 DNA sequence: TGTGCCAGCAGCCCCCCCTACGGTCGCTGGAGCACTGAAGCTTTCTTT. It specifies CASSPPYGRWSTEAFF. The chain couples TRBV28 to TRBJ1-1, with D hard to call. The CDR3 sequence is 16 residues long. Looked up from germline, CDR1 is MDHEN and CDR2 is SYDVKM. V lost 6 bases and J 4 bases, leaving 21 bases between the germline ends.

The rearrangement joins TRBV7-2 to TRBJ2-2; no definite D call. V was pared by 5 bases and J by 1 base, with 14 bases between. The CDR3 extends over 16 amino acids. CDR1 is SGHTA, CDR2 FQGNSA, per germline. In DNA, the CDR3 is TGTGCCAGCAGCGCCCGACAAGGTGTGAACACCGGGGAGCTGTTTTTT. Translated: CASSARQGVNTGELFF.

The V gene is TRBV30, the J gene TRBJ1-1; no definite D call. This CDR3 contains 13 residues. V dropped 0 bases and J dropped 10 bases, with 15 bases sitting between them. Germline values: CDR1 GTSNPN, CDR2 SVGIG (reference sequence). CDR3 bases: TGTGCCTGGAGTGTATACCGCGCGTCGCGAGCTTTCTTT. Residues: CAWSVYRASRAFF.

CDR3 region: CASSLGDRIYGYTF. CDR3 nucleotide sequence: TGTGCCAGCAGCTTAGGGGACAGGATCTATGGCTACACCTTC. The chain has TRBV7-9 and TRBJ1-2; 8 bases align to TRBD1. V shed 1 base and J 4 bases; nucleotides not matched to a gene: 2. Germline lookup yields CDR1 SEHNR and CDR2 FQNEAQ (reference sequence). This CDR3 spans 14 amino acids.

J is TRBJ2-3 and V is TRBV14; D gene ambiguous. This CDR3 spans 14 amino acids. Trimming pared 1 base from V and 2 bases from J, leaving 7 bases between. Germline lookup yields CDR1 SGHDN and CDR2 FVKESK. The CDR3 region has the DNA TGTGCCAGCAGCCAAGGACGGTACACAGATACGCAGTATTTT. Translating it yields CASSQGRYTDTQYF. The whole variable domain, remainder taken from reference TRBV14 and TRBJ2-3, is EAGVTQFPSHSVIEKGQTVTLRCDPISGHDNLYWYRRVMGKEIKFLLHFVKESKQDESGMPNNRFLAERTGGTYSTLKVQPAELEDSGVYFCASSQGRYTDTQYFGPGTRLTVL.

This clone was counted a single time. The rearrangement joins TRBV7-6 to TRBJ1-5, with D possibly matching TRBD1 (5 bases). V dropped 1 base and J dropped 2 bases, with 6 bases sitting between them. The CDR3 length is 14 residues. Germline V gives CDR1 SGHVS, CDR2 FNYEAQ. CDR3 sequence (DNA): TGTGCCAGCAGCTTAGGCAGGGGCAATCAGCCCCAGCATTTT. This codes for CASSLGRGNQPQHF.

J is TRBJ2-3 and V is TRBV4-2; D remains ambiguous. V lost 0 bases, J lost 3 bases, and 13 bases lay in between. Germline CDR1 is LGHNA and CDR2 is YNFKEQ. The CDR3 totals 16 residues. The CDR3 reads CASSQDPPPITDTQYF. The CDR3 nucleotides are TGTGCCAGCAGCCAAGACCCACCCCCGATAACAGATACGCAGTATTTT.

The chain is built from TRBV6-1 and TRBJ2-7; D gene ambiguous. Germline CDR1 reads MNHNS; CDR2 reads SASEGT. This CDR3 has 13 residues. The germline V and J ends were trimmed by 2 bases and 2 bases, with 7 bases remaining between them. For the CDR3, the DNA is TGTGCCAGCAGTGAAACCGGCACCTACGAGCAGTACTTC. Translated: CASSETGTYEQYF.

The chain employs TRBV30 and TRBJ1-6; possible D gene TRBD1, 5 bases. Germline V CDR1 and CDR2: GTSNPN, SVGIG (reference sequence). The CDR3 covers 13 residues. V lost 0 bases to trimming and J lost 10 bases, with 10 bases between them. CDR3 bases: TGTGCCTGGAGTGTACACGGGGACTCACCCCTCCACTTT. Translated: CAWSVHGDSPLHF.

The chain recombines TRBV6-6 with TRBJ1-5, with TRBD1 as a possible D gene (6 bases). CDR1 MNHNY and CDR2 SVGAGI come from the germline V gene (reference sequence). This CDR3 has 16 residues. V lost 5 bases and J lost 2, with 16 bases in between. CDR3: CASSGLQGYGNQPQHF. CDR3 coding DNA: TGTGCCAGCAGTGGACTTCAGGGGTATGGCAATCAGCCCCAGCATTTT.

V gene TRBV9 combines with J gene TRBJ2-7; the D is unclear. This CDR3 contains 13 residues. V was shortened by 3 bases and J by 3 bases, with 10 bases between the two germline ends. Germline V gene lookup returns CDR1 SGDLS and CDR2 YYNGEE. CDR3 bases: TGTGCCAGCAGCGAATCGCCAGGCTACGAGCAGTACTTC. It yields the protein CASSESPGYEQYF.

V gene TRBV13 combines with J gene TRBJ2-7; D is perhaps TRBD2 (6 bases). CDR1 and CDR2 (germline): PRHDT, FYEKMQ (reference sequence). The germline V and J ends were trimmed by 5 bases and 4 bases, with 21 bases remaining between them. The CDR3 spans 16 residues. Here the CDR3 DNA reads TGTGCCAGCAGCACACCTACGGGAGCCTTAAGATACGAGCAGTACTTC. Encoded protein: CASSTPTGALRYEQYF. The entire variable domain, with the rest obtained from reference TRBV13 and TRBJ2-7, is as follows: AAGVIQSPRHLIKEKRETATLKCYPIPRHDTVYWYQQGPGQDPQFLISFYEKMQSDKGSIPDRFSAQQFSDYHSELNMSSLELGDSALYFCASSTPTGALRYEQYFGPGTRLTVT.

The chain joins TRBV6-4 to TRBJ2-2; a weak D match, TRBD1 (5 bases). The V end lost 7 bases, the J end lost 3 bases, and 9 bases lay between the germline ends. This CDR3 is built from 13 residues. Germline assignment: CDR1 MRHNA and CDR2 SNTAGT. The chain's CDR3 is CASTQGDTGELFF. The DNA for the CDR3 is TGTGCCAGCACCCAAGGGGACACCGGGGAGCTGTTTTTT.

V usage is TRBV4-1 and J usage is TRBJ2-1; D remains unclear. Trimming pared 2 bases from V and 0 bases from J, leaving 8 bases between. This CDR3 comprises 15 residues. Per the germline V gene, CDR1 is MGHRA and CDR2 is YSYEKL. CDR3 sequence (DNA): TGCGCCAGCAGCCAATCTTCCAGCTCCTACAATGAGCAGTTCTTC. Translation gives CASSQSSSSYNEQFF.

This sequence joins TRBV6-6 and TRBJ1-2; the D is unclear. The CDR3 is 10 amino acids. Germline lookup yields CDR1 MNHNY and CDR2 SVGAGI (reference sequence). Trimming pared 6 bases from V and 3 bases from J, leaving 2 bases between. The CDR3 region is CASRDYGYTF. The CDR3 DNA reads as TGTGCCAGCAGGGACTATGGCTACACCTTC.

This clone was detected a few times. DNA for the CDR3: TGCAGCGTTGAAGGGACGGACTCCTACGAGCAGTACTTC. This gives the protein CSVEGTDSYEQYF. V gene TRBV29-1 combines with J gene TRBJ2-7, with D uncertain. V lost 1 base and J lost 0, with 7 bases in between. The germline V gene encodes CDR1 SQVTM and CDR2 ANQGSEA. CDR3 length: 13 amino acids.

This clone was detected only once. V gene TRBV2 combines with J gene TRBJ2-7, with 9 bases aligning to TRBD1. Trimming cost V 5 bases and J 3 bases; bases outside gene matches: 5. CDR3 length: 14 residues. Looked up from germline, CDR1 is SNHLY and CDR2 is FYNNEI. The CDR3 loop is CASSSDRGDYEQYF. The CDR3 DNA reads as TGTGCCAGCAGTTCGGACAGGGGAGACTACGAGCAGTACTTC.

The CDR3 DNA sequence: TGTGCCACCAGCACCAGGAGGACAGGCTATGGCTACACCTTC. Translation gives CATSTRRTGYGYTF. The rearrangement uses TRBV15 and TRBJ1-2, with 7 bases aligning to TRBD1. This CDR3 is 14 amino acids long. Germline CDR1 and CDR2: LNHNV and YYDKDF (reference sequence). V lost 4 bases and J lost 4; bases outside the gene matches: 6.

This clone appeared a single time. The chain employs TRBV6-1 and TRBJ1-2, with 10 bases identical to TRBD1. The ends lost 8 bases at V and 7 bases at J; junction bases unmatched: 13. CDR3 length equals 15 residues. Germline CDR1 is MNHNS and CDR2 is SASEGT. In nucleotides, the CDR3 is TGTGCCAGCGTTTTGACAGGGGGCGCAAACATTGGCTACACCTTC. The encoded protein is CASVLTGGANIGYTF.

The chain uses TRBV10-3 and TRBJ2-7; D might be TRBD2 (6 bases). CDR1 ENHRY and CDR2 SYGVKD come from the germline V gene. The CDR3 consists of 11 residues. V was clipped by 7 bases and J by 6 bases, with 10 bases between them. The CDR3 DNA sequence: TGTGCCATCAAGGAGGGAGGCGAGCAGTACTTC. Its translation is CAIKEGGEQYF.